This T cell receptor beta chain originates from a study of cytomegalovirus exposure and HLA in healthy donors. PCR used 60 Vbeta primers and 13 Jbeta primers. The table came from immunoSEQ multiplex PCR; TCRdb's copy has only in-frame clones and leaves some out. The table includes about 140,000 clones, roughly 80% detected once. Study-level findings and limits: Analysis was carried out at a later point, and it linked a missense DCLRE1C variant to TCR beta V- and J-gene trimming. Published work reported that the classifier diagnosed cytomegalovirus status with high specificity and sensitivity. There were a few CMV-associated chains whose specificity for CMV antigens was confirmed in vitro.

The CDR3 sequence is 15 residues long. Germline V CDR1 and CDR2: SGHDT, YYEEEE. V lost 4 bases to trimming and J lost 1 base; unmatched junction nucleotides: 4. To note about this clone: Its antigen remains unknown.

Sequences were obtained from PBMCs. The V gene is TRBV5-6, the J gene TRBJ1-1; 10 nucleotides line up with TRBD1. The clonotype was recovered from a male donor in good health and CMV-seronegative. CDR3 DNA sequence: TGTGCCAGCAGCGCGACAGGGGGCGCGAACACTGAAGCTTTCTTT. It specifies CASSATGGANTEAFF.